Listed below are T cell receptor beta chains from one sample, sequenced in a study of cytomegalovirus exposure and HLA in healthy donors. Clones were sequenced by immunoSEQ multiplex PCR, and TCRdb holds only the in-frame ones, with some missing. The sample shows roughly 160,000 clones, approximately 80% of them seen only once. Specimen: PBMCs. These TCRs come from a man between 25 and 39 years old in good health and CMV-seronegative. Each CDR3 is given with its conserved first and last residue. Each record gives: D gene, J gene, V gene, clone size, CDR3 DNA, CDR3 protein. The D gene is left open where the match is weak. Clone size appears in some rows only: once, few, many, or a class for an expanded clone.

NA TRBJ2-7 TRBV11-2 NA TGTGCCAGCAGTTTGAACAGAGAGCAGTACTTC CASSLNREQYF
NA TRBJ2-3 TRBV7-9 NA TGTGCCAGCAGCTCTGCAGATACGCAGTATTTT CASSSADTQYF
NA TRBJ1-2 TRBV5-1 NA TGCGCCAGCAGCTTGACAGGGTTCGACTATGGCTACACCTTC CASSLTGFDYGYTF
NA TRBJ2-1 TRBV18 NA TGTGCCAGCTCAAGCCTTAATACCAACAATGAGCAGTTCTTC CASSSLNTNNEQFF
TRBD1 TRBJ1-3 TRBV7-9 NA TGTGCCAGCAGCCTGGGACAGGGAGGAAACACCATATATTTT CASSLGQGGNTIYF
TRBD2 TRBJ2-2 TRBV7-3 NA TGTGCCAGCAGCCTACTGGCGGGGGGGACCGGGGAGCTGTTTTTT CASSLLAGGTGELFF
TRBD2 TRBJ2-3 TRBV9 NA TGTGCCAGCAGCGGTACTAGCGCCTCCACAGATACGCAGTATTTT CASSGTSASTDTQYF
NA TRBJ1-1 TRBV28 NA TGTGCCAGCAGTGCCAGCAGGGGAGCTTTCTTT CASSASRGAFF
TRBD1 TRBJ2-7 TRBV5-1 NA TGCGCCAGCAGCCTGGGACAGGCGCCGTACGAGCAGTACTTC CASSLGQAPYEQYF
TRBD1 TRBJ1-5 TRBV28 NA TGTGCCAGCACCGAACCGGGACAGCGCAATCAGCCCCAGCATTTT CASTEPGQRNQPQHF
NA TRBJ1-5 TRBV29-1 NA TGCAGCGCCTCGACAGAGATCAATCAGCCCCAGCATTTT CSASTEINQPQHF
TRBD1 TRBJ1-5 TRBV6-1 NA TGTGCCAGCAGTGAGACAGGGGGCGCGGGCAATCAGCCCCAGCATTTT CASSETGGAGNQPQHF
TRBD2 TRBJ2-7 TRBV11-2 NA TGTGCCAGCAGCTTAGCCCGGACTAGATCTTTAGACGAGCAGTACTTC CASSLARTRSLDEQYF
NA TRBJ1-1 TRBV19 once TGTGCCAGCCACTCGGGGGGGAACACTGAAGCTTTCTTT CASHSGGNTEAFF
TRBD2 TRBJ2-1 TRBV7-6 NA TGTGCCAGCAGCTCCGGGACTAGGGGAACGAATGAGCAGTTCTTC CASSSGTRGTNEQFF
TRBD1 TRBJ1-6 TRBV29-1 NA TGCAGCGTTGGACAGGGAGATAATTCACCCCTCCACTTT CSVGQGDNSPLHF
NA TRBJ2-7 TRBV7-9 NA TGTGCCAGCAGCCCCCTCCGGGACGAGCAGTACTTC CASSPLRDEQYF
NA TRBJ2-2 TRBV7-9 NA TGTGCCAGCAGCTTAAGGCGCAGGCCCCCCAATCGAAACGGGGAGCTGTTTTTT CASSLRRRPPNRNGELFF
TRBD2 TRBJ2-2 TRBV7-6 NA TGTGCCAGCAGCATCCTGGCGGGGGGGTCGAACACCGGGGAGCTGTTTTTT CASSILAGGSNTGELFF
NA TRBJ1-1 TRBV7-9 NA TGTGCCAGCAGCCCCCCCACAGCCTACGCTACAACAACTGAAGCTTTCTTT CASSPPTAYATTTEAFF
NA TRBJ1-6 TRBV18 NA TGTGCCAGCTCACCCGGGCAGGGGAAAGGATCACCCCTCCACTTT CASSPGQGKGSPLHF
NA TRBJ1-1 TRBV19 NA TGTGCCAGTACAGGGAACACTGAAGCTTTCTTT CASTGNTEAFF
NA TRBJ2-6 TRBV9 NA TGTGCCAGCAGCACCACAGGGTCTGGGGCCAACGTCCTGACTTTC CASSTTGSGANVLTF
NA TRBJ1-5 TRBV7-9 NA TGTGCCAGCAGCTTAGTGGGCGGAGGATATAGCAATCAGCCCCAGCATTTT CASSLVGGGYSNQPQHF
NA TRBJ2-7 TRBV5-1 NA TGCGCCAGCAGCGTAGACCCGCCTGGGGGTCCCGGGGGCGAGCAGTACTTC CASSVDPPGGPGGEQYF
NA TRBJ2-7 TRBV7-2 few TGTGCCAGCAGCTCTTACAGGGCCTACGAGCAGTACTTC CASSSYRAYEQYF
NA TRBJ1-4 TRBV5-8 NA TGTGCCAGCAGCACCGAATGGGGGGTCGCAACTAATGAAAAACTGTTTTTT CASSTEWGVATNEKLFF
TRBD1 TRBJ1-2 TRBV28 NA TGTGCCAGCAGTCGAAACGGGAGGGGGCTTGGCTATGGCTACACCTTC CASSRNGRGLGYGYTF
NA TRBJ1-1 TRBV11-2 NA TGTGCCAGCAGCCTACCGGGGGGTCAAGCTTTCTTT CASSLPGGQAFF
NA TRBJ1-5 TRBV28 NA TGTGCCAGCAGTGTTCCAAATCAGCCCCAGCATTTT CASSVPNQPQHF
NA TRBJ1-1 TRBV2 few TGTGCCAGCTTTGACTCGAACACTGAAGCTTTCTTT CASFDSNTEAFF
TRBD2 TRBJ2-7 TRBV28 NA TGTGCCAGCAGCCCCGACGGACTAGATCCCTACGAGCAGTACTTC CASSPDGLDPYEQYF
TRBD2 TRBJ2-2 TRBV13 NA TGTGCCAGCAGCCAACCCCCACGCGGGGGGGGGACCGGGGAGCTGTTTTTT CASSQPPRGGGTGELFF
NA TRBJ2-1 TRBV7-9 NA TGTGCCAGCGGCTACGGTCCCCAGTTCTTC CASGYGPQFF
NA TRBJ2-1 TRBV25-1 once TGTGCCAGCAGTGAATTGGGGGCCCGAACTGAGCAGTTCTTC CASSELGARTEQFF